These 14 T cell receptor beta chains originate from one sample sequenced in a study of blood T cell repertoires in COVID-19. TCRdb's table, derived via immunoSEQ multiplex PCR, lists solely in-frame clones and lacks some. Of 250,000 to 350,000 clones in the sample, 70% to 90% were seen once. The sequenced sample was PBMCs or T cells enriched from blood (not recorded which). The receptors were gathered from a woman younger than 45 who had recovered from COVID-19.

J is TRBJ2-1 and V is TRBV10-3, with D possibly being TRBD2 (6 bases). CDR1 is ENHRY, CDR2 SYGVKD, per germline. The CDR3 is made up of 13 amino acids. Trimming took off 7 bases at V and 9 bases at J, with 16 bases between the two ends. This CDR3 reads CAIKDYQVGEQFF. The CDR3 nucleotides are TGTGCCATCAAGGACTATCAGGTGGGTGAGCAGTTCTTC.

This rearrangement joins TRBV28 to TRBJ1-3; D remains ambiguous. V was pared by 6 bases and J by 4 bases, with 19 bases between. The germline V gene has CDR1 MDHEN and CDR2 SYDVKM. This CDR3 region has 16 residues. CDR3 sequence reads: CASRLGSKTLGNTIYF. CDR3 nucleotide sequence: TGTGCCAGCAGGCTTGGCAGCAAGACACTGGGAAACACCATATATTTT.

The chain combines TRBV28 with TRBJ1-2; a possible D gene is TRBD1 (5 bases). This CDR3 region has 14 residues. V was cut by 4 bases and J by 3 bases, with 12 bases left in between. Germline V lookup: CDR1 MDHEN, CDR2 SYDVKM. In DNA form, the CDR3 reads TGTGCCAGCAGTTCCCCCCCAGGGCACTATGGCTACACCTTC. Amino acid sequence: CASSSPPGHYGYTF.

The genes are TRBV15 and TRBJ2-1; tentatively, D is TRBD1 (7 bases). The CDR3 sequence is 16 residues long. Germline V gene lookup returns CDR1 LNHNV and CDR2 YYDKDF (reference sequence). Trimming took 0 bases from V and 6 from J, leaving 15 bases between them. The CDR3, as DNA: TGTGCCACCAGCAGAGATGGAGGGGGCAGGGTCAATGAGCAGTTCTTC. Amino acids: CATSRDGGGRVNEQFF.

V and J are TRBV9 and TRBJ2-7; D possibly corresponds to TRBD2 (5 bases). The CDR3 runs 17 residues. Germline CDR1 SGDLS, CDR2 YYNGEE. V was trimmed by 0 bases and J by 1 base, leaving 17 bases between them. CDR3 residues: CASSVEPNAPGSYEQYF. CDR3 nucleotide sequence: TGTGCCAGCAGCGTAGAGCCCAATGCGCCGGGGTCCTACGAGCAGTACTTC. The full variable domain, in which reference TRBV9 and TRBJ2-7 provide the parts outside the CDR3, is DSGVTQTPKHLITATGQRVTLRCSPRSGDLSVYWYQQSLDQGLQFLIQYYNGEERAKGNILERFSAQQFPDLHSELNLSSLELGDSALYFCASSVEPNAPGSYEQYFGPGTRLTVT.

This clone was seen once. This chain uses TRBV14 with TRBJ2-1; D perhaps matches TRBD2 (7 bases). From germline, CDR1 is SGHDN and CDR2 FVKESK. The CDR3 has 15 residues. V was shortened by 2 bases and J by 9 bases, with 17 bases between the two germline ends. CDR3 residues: CASSQLWGGAPEQFF. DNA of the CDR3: TGTGCCAGCAGCCAATTATGGGGGGGGGCCCCTGAGCAGTTCTTC.

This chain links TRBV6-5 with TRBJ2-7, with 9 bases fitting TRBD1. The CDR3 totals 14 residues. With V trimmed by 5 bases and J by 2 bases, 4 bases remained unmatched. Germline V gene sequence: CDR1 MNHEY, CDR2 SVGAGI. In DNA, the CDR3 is TGTGCCAGCAGTACTACAGGGGGCACCTACGAGCAGTACTTC. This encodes CASSTTGGTYEQYF.

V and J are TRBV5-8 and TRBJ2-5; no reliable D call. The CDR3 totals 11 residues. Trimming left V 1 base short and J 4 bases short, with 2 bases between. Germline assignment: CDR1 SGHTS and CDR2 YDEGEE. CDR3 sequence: CASSLRETQYF. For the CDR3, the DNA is TGTGCCAGCAGCTTGCGAGAGACCCAGTACTTC.

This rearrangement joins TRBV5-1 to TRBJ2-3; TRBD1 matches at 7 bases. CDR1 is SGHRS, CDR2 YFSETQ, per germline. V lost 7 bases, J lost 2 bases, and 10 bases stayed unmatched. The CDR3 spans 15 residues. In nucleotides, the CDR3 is TGCGCCAGCTGTAAGACAGGGAAGATCACAGATACGCAGTATTTT. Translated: CASCKTGKITDTQYF. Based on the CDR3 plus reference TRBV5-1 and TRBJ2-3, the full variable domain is KAGVTQTPRYLIKTRGQQVTLSCSPISGHRSVSWYQQTPGQGLQFLFEYFSETQRNKGNFPGRFSGRQFSNSRSEMNVSTLELGDSALYLCASCKTGKITDTQYFGPGTRLTVL.

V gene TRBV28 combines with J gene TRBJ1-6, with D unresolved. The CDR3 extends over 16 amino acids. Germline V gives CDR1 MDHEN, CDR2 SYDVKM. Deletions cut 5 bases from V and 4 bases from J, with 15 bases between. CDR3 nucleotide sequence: TGTGCCAGCAGTCCCGATACCGGAGGGTATAATTCACCCCTCCACTTT. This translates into CASSPDTGGYNSPLHF.

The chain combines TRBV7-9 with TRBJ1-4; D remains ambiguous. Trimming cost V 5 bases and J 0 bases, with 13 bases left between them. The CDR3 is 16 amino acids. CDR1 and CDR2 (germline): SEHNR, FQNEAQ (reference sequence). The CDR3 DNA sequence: TGTGCCAGCAGCGAAAGTCGACTTGCAACTAATGAAAAACTGTTTTTT. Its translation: CASSESRLATNEKLFF.

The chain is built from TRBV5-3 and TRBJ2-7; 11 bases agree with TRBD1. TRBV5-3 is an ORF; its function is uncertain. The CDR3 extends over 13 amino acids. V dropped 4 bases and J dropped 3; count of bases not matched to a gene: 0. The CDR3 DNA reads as TGTGCCAGAAGCGGGACAGGGGGCTACGAGCAGTACTTC. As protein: CARSGTGGYEQYF.

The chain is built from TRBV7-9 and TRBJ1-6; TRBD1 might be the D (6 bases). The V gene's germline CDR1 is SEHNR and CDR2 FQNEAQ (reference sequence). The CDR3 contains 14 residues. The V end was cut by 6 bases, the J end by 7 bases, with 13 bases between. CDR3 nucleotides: TGTGCCAGCAGTCGTTTACAGGGAAATTCACCCCTCCACTTT. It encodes CASSRLQGNSPLHF.

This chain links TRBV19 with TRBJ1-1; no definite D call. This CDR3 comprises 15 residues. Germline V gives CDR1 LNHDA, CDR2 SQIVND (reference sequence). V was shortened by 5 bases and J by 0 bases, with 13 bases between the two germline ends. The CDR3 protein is CASSFAEGMNTEAFF. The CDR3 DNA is TGTGCCAGTAGTTTCGCAGAGGGAATGAACACTGAAGCTTTCTTT.